The TCR beta chain described here comes from a study of CD8+CD57+ T cells in acquired aplastic anemia. Both TCR beta VDJ combination and CDR3 sequence profiling were carried out. Genomic DNA was the template for this profiling. TCRdb ran MiXCR on the reads and lists one entry per CDR3 protein. The sample includes 150,000 or so distinct CDR3 sequences, less than 60% of them seen just once. Previously, flow cytometry had revealed CD8+CD57+ cell expansion in the patients chosen for sequencing. At the time of blood sampling, patients had not yet received any therapy. This CDR3 region has 15 residues. V dropped 5 bases and J dropped 0 bases, with 11 bases sitting between them. Per the germline V gene, CDR1 is MNHEY and CDR2 is SMNVEV (reference sequence).

This TCR was sampled from a human donor with aplastic anemia. The chain links TRBV27 to TRBJ1-3; no clear D gene. Sequencing input: sorted CD4+, CD8+, or CD8+CD57+ T cells (not recorded which) from PBMCs. The CDR3 is CASSLKKSSGNTIYF. CDR3 DNA sequence: TGTGCCAGCAGTCTAAAAAAGAGCTCTGGAAACACCATATATTTT.